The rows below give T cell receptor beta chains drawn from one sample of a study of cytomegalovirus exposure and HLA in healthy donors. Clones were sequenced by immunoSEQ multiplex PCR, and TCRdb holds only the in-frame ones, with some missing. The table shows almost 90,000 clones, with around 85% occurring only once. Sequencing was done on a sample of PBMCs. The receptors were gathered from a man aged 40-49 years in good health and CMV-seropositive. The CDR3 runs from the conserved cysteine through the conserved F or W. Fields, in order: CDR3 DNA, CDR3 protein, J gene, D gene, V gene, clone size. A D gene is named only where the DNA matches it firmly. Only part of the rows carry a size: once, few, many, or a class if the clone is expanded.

cdr3_nt: TGTGCCAGCAGTGACTCCCAACTGGCGGTGAACTATGGCTACACCTTC
cdr3_aa: CASSDSQLAVNYGYTF
j_call: TRBJ1-2
d_call: -
v_call: TRBV6-4
clone_size: -

cdr3_nt: TGTGCCAGCTCACCTATAGGACAGACGAACACCGGGGAGCTGTTTTTT
cdr3_aa: CASSPIGQTNTGELFF
j_call: TRBJ2-2
d_call: -
v_call: TRBV18
clone_size: -

cdr3_nt: TGTGCCAGCAGTGAATGGCCCCAACTAGCGGGGGGGATGGTCGGGGAGCTGTTTTTT
cdr3_aa: CASSEWPQLAGGMVGELFF
j_call: TRBJ2-2
d_call: TRBD2
v_call: TRBV2
clone_size: -

cdr3_nt: TGCAGCGTCGTAGGGGGAACCTATGGCTACACCTTC
cdr3_aa: CSVVGGTYGYTF
j_call: TRBJ1-2
d_call: -
v_call: TRBV29-1
clone_size: -

cdr3_nt: TGTGCCAGCAGTGAAGCGGGGGGGGCTAAGATCTATGGCTACACCTTC
cdr3_aa: CASSEAGGAKIYGYTF
j_call: TRBJ1-2
d_call: -
v_call: TRBV6-1
clone_size: -

cdr3_nt: TGTGCCAGCAGCCCCTCGTTTGACGGGTATGAGCAGTTCTTC
cdr3_aa: CASSPSFDGYEQFF
j_call: TRBJ2-1
d_call: -
v_call: TRBV7-8
clone_size: -

cdr3_nt: TGTGCCAGCTCACCATCCACAGGGGGTAATTCACCCCTCCACTTT
cdr3_aa: CASSPSTGGNSPLHF
j_call: TRBJ1-6
d_call: TRBD1
v_call: TRBV18
clone_size: -

cdr3_nt: TGTGCCAGCAGCCATCTATCCGGTGGGAACACTGAAGCTTTCTTT
cdr3_aa: CASSHLSGGNTEAFF
j_call: TRBJ1-1
d_call: -
v_call: TRBV14
clone_size: -

cdr3_nt: TGCAGCCCCGTGGGGGGACAGGGGGGTGAGCAGTTCTTC
cdr3_aa: CSPVGGQGGEQFF
j_call: TRBJ2-1
d_call: TRBD1
v_call: TRBV29-1
clone_size: -

cdr3_nt: TGTGCCAGCGGAATGAGGACAGAGAACTATGGCTACACCTTC
cdr3_aa: CASGMRTENYGYTF
j_call: TRBJ1-2
d_call: -
v_call: TRBV6-1
clone_size: -

cdr3_nt: TGTGCCAGTAGTATCTCAACGGATTCACCCCTCCACTTT
cdr3_aa: CASSISTDSPLHF
j_call: TRBJ1-6
d_call: -
v_call: TRBV19
clone_size: -

cdr3_nt: TGTGCCAGCACTACCGGGACTTACGTATACGAGCAGTACTTC
cdr3_aa: CASTTGTYVYEQYF
j_call: TRBJ2-7
d_call: -
v_call: TRBV6-1
clone_size: -

cdr3_nt: TGTGCCAGCAGAACAGGGATTAATGGCTACACCTTC
cdr3_aa: CASRTGINGYTF
j_call: TRBJ1-2
d_call: -
v_call: TRBV6-5
clone_size: -

cdr3_nt: TGTGCCAGCAGCCTACTACAGGGGAAAACGTACGAGCAGTACTTC
cdr3_aa: CASSLLQGKTYEQYF
j_call: TRBJ2-7
d_call: TRBD1
v_call: TRBV28
clone_size: -

cdr3_nt: TGTGCCAGTAAACGCGGGGTTGGCAATGAGCAGTTCTTC
cdr3_aa: CASKRGVGNEQFF
j_call: TRBJ2-1
d_call: -
v_call: TRBV2
clone_size: -

cdr3_nt: TGTGCCAGCAGACCCTCCTGGCTAGCGGGAGTCAACAATGAGCAGTTCTTC
cdr3_aa: CASRPSWLAGVNNEQFF
j_call: TRBJ2-1
d_call: TRBD2
v_call: TRBV28
clone_size: -

cdr3_nt: TGTGCCAGCAGCTCACGGACACCTAGCACAGATACGCAGTATTTT
cdr3_aa: CASSSRTPSTDTQYF
j_call: TRBJ2-3
d_call: -
v_call: TRBV7-9
clone_size: -

cdr3_nt: TGTGCCAGCAGTTACTCTCGCGGGATAAGTCAAGAGACCCAGTACTTC
cdr3_aa: CASSYSRGISQETQYF
j_call: TRBJ2-5
d_call: -
v_call: TRBV6-5
clone_size: -

cdr3_nt: TGTGCCAGCAGTGGACAGGTGATAAACTACGAGCAGTACTTC
cdr3_aa: CASSGQVINYEQYF
j_call: TRBJ2-7
d_call: -
v_call: TRBV2
clone_size: -

cdr3_nt: TGTGCCAGCGGGGGGGGATCTTCGCGGGGGCCTTACGAGCAGTACTTC
cdr3_aa: CASGGGSSRGPYEQYF
j_call: TRBJ2-7
d_call: -
v_call: TRBV9
clone_size: -

cdr3_nt: TGTGCCAGCAGCCGTTCTACCCTGTCCTACAATGAGCAGTTCTTC
cdr3_aa: CASSRSTLSYNEQFF
j_call: TRBJ2-1
d_call: -
v_call: TRBV27
clone_size: -

cdr3_nt: TGTTCCAGCAGCCGAGGGACAGGGGCTGGTAATGAAAAACTGTTTTTT
cdr3_aa: CSSSRGTGAGNEKLFF
j_call: TRBJ1-4
d_call: TRBD1
v_call: TRBV7-9
clone_size: few

cdr3_nt: TGTGCCAGCAGCTTAGATGGGACAGTCTACGAGCAGTACTTC
cdr3_aa: CASSLDGTVYEQYF
j_call: TRBJ2-7
d_call: TRBD1
v_call: TRBV7-9
clone_size: few

cdr3_nt: TGTGCCAGCAGCTTAAGTCTGGGACAGGGAGGGGACAATGAGCAGTTCTTC
cdr3_aa: CASSLSLGQGGDNEQFF
j_call: TRBJ2-1
d_call: TRBD1
v_call: TRBV11-3
clone_size: -

cdr3_nt: TGTGCCAGCAGCCCACACGACTCTGGGGCCAACGTCCTGACTTTC
cdr3_aa: CASSPHDSGANVLTF
j_call: TRBJ2-6
d_call: -
v_call: TRBV2
clone_size: once

cdr3_nt: TGTGCCAGCAGTGGAGGGACAGGTGGGGCCTACGAGCAGTACTTC
cdr3_aa: CASSGGTGGAYEQYF
j_call: TRBJ2-7
d_call: TRBD1
v_call: TRBV6-1
clone_size: -

cdr3_nt: TGTTCCAGCAGCTTAGAAGCTTTTTCACAGTTCTTC
cdr3_aa: CSSSLEAFSQFF
j_call: TRBJ2-1
d_call: -
v_call: TRBV7-9
clone_size: -

cdr3_nt: TGTGCCAGTAGTCTCAGGGGAAATCAGCCCCAGCATTTT
cdr3_aa: CASSLRGNQPQHF
j_call: TRBJ1-5
d_call: -
v_call: TRBV19
clone_size: -

cdr3_nt: TGTGCCAGCAGCTGGGGTCAGGGGGCAGGGAGGGCTGAAGCTTTCTTT
cdr3_aa: CASSWGQGAGRAEAFF
j_call: TRBJ1-1
d_call: TRBD1
v_call: TRBV11-2
clone_size: -

cdr3_nt: TGTGCCAGCAGCCAAACGACAGGGGCTAGTGAAAAACTGTTTTTT
cdr3_aa: CASSQTTGASEKLFF
j_call: TRBJ1-4
d_call: TRBD1
v_call: TRBV14
clone_size: -

cdr3_nt: TGTGCCAACACGGTGAGTTCGGCCGGCGGCATTCAGTACTTC
cdr3_aa: CANTVSSAGGIQYF
j_call: TRBJ2-4
d_call: -
v_call: TRBV6-5
clone_size: -

cdr3_nt: TGTGCCTGGAGTGGAATGGTAGCGCACAACAGGGGAGAGACCCAGTACTTC
cdr3_aa: CAWSGMVAHNRGETQYF
j_call: TRBJ2-5
d_call: TRBD1
v_call: TRBV30
clone_size: -

cdr3_nt: TGTGCCAGCAGCCCTCGGGGGACCGGGGAGCTGTTTTTT
cdr3_aa: CASSPRGTGELFF
j_call: TRBJ2-2
d_call: -
v_call: TRBV7-3
clone_size: -

cdr3_nt: TGTGCCAGCAGCCACGGGAGTACAGATACGCAGTATTTT
cdr3_aa: CASSHGSTDTQYF
j_call: TRBJ2-3
d_call: -
v_call: TRBV7-9
clone_size: -

cdr3_nt: TGTGCCAGCAGCCCTACCAGGGCCCAAGAGACCCAGTACTTC
cdr3_aa: CASSPTRAQETQYF
j_call: TRBJ2-5
d_call: -
v_call: TRBV7-2
clone_size: -

cdr3_nt: TGTGCCAGCAGTTACGGGACAGGGCGAAATTCACCCCTCCACTTT
cdr3_aa: CASSYGTGRNSPLHF
j_call: TRBJ1-6
d_call: TRBD1
v_call: TRBV6-5
clone_size: -

cdr3_nt: TGTGCCAGCTCCCCGCGCACCGCCTCCTACGAGCAGTACTTC
cdr3_aa: CASSPRTASYEQYF
j_call: TRBJ2-7
d_call: -
v_call: TRBV18
clone_size: -

cdr3_nt: TGTGCCAGCAGCTTGGCTTGGGCCTCCTACGAGCAGTACTTC
cdr3_aa: CASSLAWASYEQYF
j_call: TRBJ2-7
d_call: -
v_call: TRBV5-6
clone_size: few

cdr3_nt: TGTGCCAGCAGCTTGCAGACGGGAGGGCGGAGGGGAGAGACCCAGTACTTC
cdr3_aa: CASSLQTGGRRGETQYF
j_call: TRBJ2-5
d_call: TRBD2
v_call: TRBV5-4
clone_size: -

cdr3_nt: TGTGCCAGTAGTCTCTGGACTAGCGGGAGGGCCTACGGCGGGGAGCTGTTTTTT
cdr3_aa: CASSLWTSGRAYGGELFF
j_call: TRBJ2-2
d_call: TRBD2
v_call: TRBV19
clone_size: -

cdr3_nt: TGTGCCAGCAGCCCGGGAGACTCTGGGAGGCTCTATGGCTACACCTTC
cdr3_aa: CASSPGDSGRLYGYTF
j_call: TRBJ1-2
d_call: -
v_call: TRBV11-3
clone_size: -

cdr3_nt: TGTGCCTGGAGTGTACCTGGGGCGGGGTGGAGTGAAAAACTGTTTTTT
cdr3_aa: CAWSVPGAGWSEKLFF
j_call: TRBJ1-4
d_call: -
v_call: TRBV30
clone_size: -

cdr3_nt: TGTGCCAGCAGCCATACTATCCGAATCCAAGGCCCTGAAAAACTGTTTTTT
cdr3_aa: CASSHTIRIQGPEKLFF
j_call: TRBJ1-4
d_call: -
v_call: TRBV7-2
clone_size: -

cdr3_nt: TGTGCCAGCAGCCTTTTCTTAAGCGGGGGCCAATTTACCCCAGGCCGTGAGACCCAGTACTTC
cdr3_aa: CASSLFLSGGQFTPGRETQYF
j_call: TRBJ2-5
d_call: TRBD2
v_call: TRBV14
clone_size: -

cdr3_nt: TGTGCCAGCAGCGTAGTGGCCGGGACAGGGCCCGGGGAGCTGTTTTTT
cdr3_aa: CASSVVAGTGPGELFF
j_call: TRBJ2-2
d_call: TRBD1
v_call: TRBV9
clone_size: -

cdr3_nt: TGTGCCAGCAGGGGGACAGGGACGAACACCGGGGAGCTGTTTTTT
cdr3_aa: CASRGTGTNTGELFF
j_call: TRBJ2-2
d_call: TRBD1
v_call: TRBV6-1
clone_size: -

cdr3_nt: TGTGCCAGTAGTATCCTCGGACAGGGGCGAAACAATGAGCAGTTCTTC
cdr3_aa: CASSILGQGRNNEQFF
j_call: TRBJ2-1
d_call: TRBD1
v_call: TRBV19
clone_size: few

cdr3_nt: TGTGCCAGCAGCCAAGCCCCTTATCAGCCCCAGCATTTT
cdr3_aa: CASSQAPYQPQHF
j_call: TRBJ1-5
d_call: -
v_call: TRBV4-2
clone_size: -

cdr3_nt: TGTGCCAGCAGCTTAGCATACAACCAGCCCCAGCATTTT
cdr3_aa: CASSLAYNQPQHF
j_call: TRBJ1-5
d_call: -
v_call: TRBV7-8
clone_size: -

cdr3_nt: TGCAGCGTGTTCGAACAGGACTATGGCTACACCTTC
cdr3_aa: CSVFEQDYGYTF
j_call: TRBJ1-2
d_call: -
v_call: TRBV29-1
clone_size: -

cdr3_nt: TGTGCCAGCAGCATTACTAGCGGGAGGGCCGGGGAGCTGTTTTTT
cdr3_aa: CASSITSGRAGELFF
j_call: TRBJ2-2
d_call: TRBD2
v_call: TRBV7-9
clone_size: -

cdr3_nt: TGTGCCAGCAGCTTTGGACTAGCGGGGTCGTCCGCCAAAAACATTCAGTACTTC
cdr3_aa: CASSFGLAGSSAKNIQYF
j_call: TRBJ2-4
d_call: TRBD2
v_call: TRBV7-2
clone_size: -

cdr3_nt: TGTGCCAGCAGCTTAGAACCGGGACTAGCCCACGAGCAGTACTTC
cdr3_aa: CASSLEPGLAHEQYF
j_call: TRBJ2-7
d_call: TRBD2
v_call: TRBV7-3
clone_size: -

cdr3_nt: TGTGCCAGCAGTGAAGTTAGGAGTGACACCGGGGAGCTGTTTTTT
cdr3_aa: CASSEVRSDTGELFF
j_call: TRBJ2-2
d_call: -
v_call: TRBV6-1
clone_size: -